Following are 16 T cell receptor beta chains from one sample sequenced in a study of regulatory T cells in long-lasting Graves disease. The time point here: persistent/refractory GD, antithyroid drugs over 5 years with positive TRAb. The TCR library was made from RNA that had been extracted from PBMCs in TRIzol. According to the study, TCR beta libraries were built with iRepertoire HTBI primers and CDR3-region Arm-PCR. TCRdb re-called the multiplex PCR reads with MiXCR, one entry per CDR3 protein. Among about 430,000 distinct CDR3 sequences, 21% were seen once, and the ten largest hold 13% to 15%. The sample here was peripheral blood mononuclear cells (PBMCs), taken when the disease was refractory, from a patient treated with antithyroid drugs. These receptors were taken from a female donor with Graves disease.

The chain uses TRBV11-2 and TRBJ2-1; 8 bases are shared with TRBD1. After removal of 3 bases from V and 5 bases from J, the junction contained 3 bases not matched to a gene. This CDR3 region has 14 residues. The germline gives CDR1 SGHAT, CDR2 FQNNGV. CDR3: CASSFTGGNNEQFF. The DNA of the CDR3 is TGTGCCAGCAGCTTTACAGGGGGGAACAATGAGCAGTTCTTC. Together with reference TRBV11-2 and TRBJ2-1, the CDR3 gives the full variable domain: EAGVAQSPRYKIIEKRQSVAFWCNPISGHATLYWYQQILGQGPKLLIQFQNNGVVDDSQLPKDRFSAERLKGVDSTLKIQPAKLEDSAVYLCASSFTGGNNEQFFGPGTRLTVL.

CDR3 amino acids: CASSHLGGGNSGNTIYF. In DNA form, the CDR3 reads TGTGCCAGCAGTCACCTCGGGGGGGGGAACTCTGGAAACACCATATATTTT. The chain uses TRBV28 and TRBJ1-3, with D tentatively TRBD1 (5 bases). Germline V gives CDR1 MDHEN, CDR2 SYDVKM. With 5 bases removed from V and 0 bases from J, the gap between germline ends came to 17 bases. This CDR3 contains 17 residues.

In this sample, this clonotype turned up many times. This chain joins TRBV28 and TRBJ2-5, with no clear D. Trimming took off 4 bases at V and 5 bases at J, with 8 bases between the two ends. CDR3 length: 12 residues. Germline V lookup: CDR1 MDHEN, CDR2 SYDVKM. CDR3 nucleotide sequence: TGTGCCAGCAGTTCCTACCGGGAGACCCAGTACTTC. This codes for CASSSYRETQYF.

This clonotype was detected many times. The chain links TRBV20-1 to TRBJ1-2, with 8 bases lining up with TRBD1. Germline CDR1 DFQATT, CDR2 SNEGSKA (reference sequence). With V trimmed by 2 bases and J by 1 base, 9 bases remained unmatched. The CDR3 spans 16 residues. The CDR3 bases are TGCAGTGCTAGATACTTGGACAGGGAGATTAACTATGGCTACACCTTC. Translated, it gives CSARYLDREINYGYTF.

The V gene is TRBV6-2 or TRBV6-3, the J gene TRBJ1-3; TRBD1 aligns across 8 bases. The CDR3 length is 14 residues. Germline V gene data show CDR1 as MNHEY and CDR2 as SVGEGT. After removal of 5 bases from V and 11 bases from J, the junction contained 11 bases not matched to a gene. CDR3 amino acids: CASSTGQGNFPIYF. For the CDR3, the DNA is TGTGCCAGCAGTACCGGACAGGGAAATTTCCCCATATATTTT.

The rearrangement joins TRBV28 to TRBJ2-3, with D uncertain. The ends were cut back, 4 bases at V and 9 bases at J, with 11 bases in the middle. The CDR3 spans 12 residues. Germline V lookup: CDR1 MDHEN, CDR2 SYDVKM. DNA for the CDR3: TGTGCCAGCAGTTACCCTTTAGAGACGCAGTATTTT. Amino acids: CASSYPLETQYF.

This clonotype was seen a few times. The V and J genes are TRBV4-1 and TRBJ2-3; D is possibly TRBD2 (6 bases). The V end lost 3 bases, the J end lost 1 base, and 8 bases lay between the germline ends. The CDR3 has 14 amino acids. The germline gives CDR1 MGHRA, CDR2 YSYEKL. The DNA of the CDR3 is TGCGCCAGCAGCCAGGAGGGACGCACAGATACGCAGTATTTT. It is translated as CASSQEGRTDTQYF.

CDR3 sequence reads: CASIKRTGHYGYTF. The CDR3 bases are TGTGCCAGCATAAAACGAACAGGACACTATGGCTACACCTTC. The rearrangement uses TRBV5-6 and TRBJ1-2, with D perhaps matching TRBD1 (5 bases). Germline V gene data show CDR1 as SGHDT and CDR2 as YYEEEE. V was cut by 6 bases and J by 3 bases, with 15 bases left in between. The CDR3 has 14 amino acids.

The chain recombines TRBV10-2 with TRBJ2-7, with D unclear. V lost 2 bases and J lost 2, with 7 bases in between. Germline values: CDR1 WSHSY, CDR2 SAAADI. This CDR3 contains 13 residues. The CDR3, as DNA: TGCGCCAGCAGTGAGGGATACCCCTACGAGCAGTACTTC. Its protein product is CASSEGYPYEQYF.

About this clonotype: Being one base from a much bigger clone, this may be a read error. CDR3 sequence: CASSNLLATSETQYF. The CDR3 DNA is TGTGCCAGCAGCAATTTACTAGCGACTTCAGAGACCCAGTACTTC. The chain is built from TRBV7-9 and TRBJ2-5; TRBD2 matches 7 bases. CDR3 length: 15 amino acids. Germline assignment: CDR1 SEHNR and CDR2 FQNEAQ (reference sequence). V was clipped by 5 bases and J by 4 bases; unmatched bases: 10.

This rearrangement joins TRBV20-1 to TRBJ2-7, with D possibly being TRBD1 (5 bases). Per the germline V gene, CDR1 is DFQATT and CDR2 is SNEGSKA (reference sequence). Trimming shortened V by 4 bases and J by 4 bases, and 11 bases separated the two germline ends. This CDR3 has 12 amino acids. CDR3 DNA sequence: TGCAGTGCTACCGGACACAAGTACGAGCAGTACTTC. It codes for CSATGHKYEQYF.

This clonotype has more than one count but fewer than ten. The chain combines TRBV4-1 with TRBJ1-2; weak D call: TRBD1 (5 bases). This CDR3 has 15 amino acids. The V gene lost 1 base and the J gene lost 4 bases, with 13 bases spanning the gap. Germline CDR1 is MGHRA and CDR2 is YSYEKL. The CDR3 is CASSQVEGTSYGYTF. The CDR3 DNA is TGCGCCAGCAGCCAAGTGGAGGGGACTTCCTATGGCTACACCTTC.

The table lists this clonotype with many counts. The chain carries TRBV29-1 and TRBJ1-2, with D perhaps matching TRBD1 (6 bases). With 6 bases removed from V and 3 bases from J, the gap between germline ends came to 11 bases. This CDR3 spans 12 amino acids. In germline, CDR1 is SQVTM, CDR2 ANQGSEA. CDR3 sequence: CSVQGGYYGYTF. DNA of the CDR3: TGCAGCGTACAAGGGGGATACTATGGCTACACCTTC.

There are a few counts of this clonotype. The chain couples TRBV28 to TRBJ1-4, with 7 bases aligning to TRBD1. In germline, CDR1 is MDHEN, CDR2 SYDVKM. The CDR3 spans 14 residues. The V and J ends lost 3 bases and 5 bases, in that order; junction bases with no gene match: 3. This chain's CDR3 is CASSFTGDNEKLFF. CDR3 nucleotides: TGTGCCAGCAGTTTCACAGGGGACAATGAAAAACTGTTTTTT.

Ten or more counts support this clonotype. V gene TRBV2 combines with J gene TRBJ2-2, with D uncertain. CDR1 SNHLY and CDR2 FYNNEI come from the germline V gene. V was trimmed by 5 bases and J by 0 bases, leaving 7 bases between them. The CDR3 contains 14 residues. CDR3 sequence: CASSLDPNTGELFF. CDR3 coding DNA: TGTGCCAGCAGTTTGGACCCGAACACCGGGGAGCTGTTTTTT.

This clonotype has a count of ten or more. The chain employs TRBV6-1 and TRBJ1-1, with D possibly TRBD1 on 5 matching bases. The ends were cut back, 8 bases at V and 9 bases at J, with 16 bases in the middle. The CDR3 is 12 amino acids. Germline V gene sequence: CDR1 MNHNS, CDR2 SASEGT. The DNA for the CDR3 is TGTGCCAGCTATGGACGGAGACAGCAAGCTTTCTTT. Translated: CASYGRRQQAFF.